The 22 T cell receptor beta chains listed next were all sequenced from one sample in a study of control samples from healthy donors and cancer patients. Only in-frame clones appear in the TCRdb table, and some are missing; sequencing was by immunoSEQ multiplex PCR. The data hold 150,000 to 200,000 clones, with about 94% observed a single time. The material sequenced was blood. All receptors come from a woman in her 40s in good health.

This chain links TRBV12-3 or TRBV12-4 with TRBJ1-2; D not resolved. Trimming took off 2 bases at V and 2 bases at J, with 6 bases between the two ends. The CDR3 has 13 amino acids. The chain's CDR3 is CASSLNTNYGYTF. CDR3 sequence (DNA): TGTGCCAGCAGTTTAAACACGAACTATGGCTACACCTTC.

The chain employs TRBV2 and TRBJ2-5; 9 bases fit TRBD2. The CDR3 is made up of 15 amino acids. Trimming took 3 bases from V and 1 from J; bases not matched to a gene: 3. Germline CDR1 SNHLY, CDR2 FYNNEI. The CDR3, as DNA: TGTGCCAGCAGTGATGCTAGCGGGGCCCAAGAGACCCAGTACTTC. This gives the protein CASSDASGAQETQYF. The variable domain in full, completed from reference TRBV2 and TRBJ2-5, reads EPEVTQTPSHQVTQMGQEVILRCVPISNHLYFYWYRQILGQKVEFLVSFYNNEISEKSEIFDDQFSVERPDGSNFTLKIRSTKLEDSAMYFCASSDASGAQETQYFGPGTRLLVL.

The chain recombines TRBV5-1 with TRBJ2-5; D remains ambiguous. The CDR3 length is 14 residues. CDR1 is SGHRS and CDR2 is YFSETQ in the germline V gene. Trimming shortened V by 0 bases and J by 5 bases, and 11 bases separated the two germline ends. The CDR3 loop is CASSLGVSMETQYF. The CDR3 nucleotides are TGCGCCAGCAGCTTGGGTGTTAGTATGGAGACCCAGTACTTC.

This chain uses TRBV12-3 or TRBV12-4 with TRBJ2-1; a weak D match, TRBD1 (5 bases). The CDR3 is 10 amino acids. Trimming cost V 8 bases and J 15 bases, with 14 bases left between them. The CDR3 DNA is TGTGCCAGCCAGGGTAGGTTCCCGTTCTTC. The encoded protein is CASQGRFPFF.

The chain links TRBV18 to TRBJ1-2; 7 bases align to TRBD1. This CDR3 is 16 amino acids long. The J segment lost 2 bases and the V segment lost 2 bases, leaving 8 bases of the junction unmatched. Germline V lookup: CDR1 KGHSH, CDR2 LQKENI. The CDR3 bases are TGTGCCAGCTCACCAGAAGCACAGGGGCTCAACTATGGCTACACCTTC. It is translated as CASSPEAQGLNYGYTF.

This sequence joins TRBV14 and TRBJ2-7; TRBD1 or TRBD2 may be the D gene (5 bases each). In germline, CDR1 is SGHDN, CDR2 FVKESK. V was cut by 4 bases and J by 7 bases, with 26 bases left in between. This CDR3 spans 17 amino acids. The CDR3 region is CASSPRYSGTGVLEQYF. As DNA, the CDR3 is TGTGCCAGCAGCCCCCGCTACTCCGGGACGGGCGTCTTGGAGCAGTACTTC.

This chain uses TRBV4-1 with TRBJ1-1, with no clear D. Trimming removed 0 bases at V and 8 bases at J, with 13 bases between. Per the germline V gene, CDR1 is MGHRA and CDR2 is YSYEKL. The CDR3 sequence is 14 residues long. The CDR3 coding sequence is TGCGCCAGCAGCCAAGAGGAACGGTACTTAGAAGCTTTCTTT. Translating it yields CASSQEERYLEAFF.

The rearrangement joins TRBV5-1 to TRBJ1-6; D gene ambiguous. Trimming shortened V by 3 bases and J by 9 bases, and 19 bases separated the two germline ends. This CDR3 is built from 16 residues. Germline CDR1 SGHRS, CDR2 YFSETQ. CDR3 nucleotide sequence: TGCGCCAGCAGCTCATCGATCGGAGGTCCTAGTTCACCCCTCCACTTT. Its translation: CASSSSIGGPSSPLHF.

The J gene is TRBJ2-5, the V gene TRBV7-2; 10 bases fit TRBD2. Per germline, CDR1 SGHTA and CDR2 FQGNSA. This CDR3 is 15 amino acids long. Trimming cost V 5 bases and J 7 bases; bases outside gene matches: 10. The CDR3 nucleotides are TGTGCCAGCAGCCCAACTAGCGGGGTGCGAGGGACCCAGTACTTC. This sequence encodes CASSPTSGVRGTQYF.

The rearrangement uses TRBV29-1 and TRBJ2-5; D possibly corresponds to TRBD2 (5 bases). Deletions cut 8 bases from V and 5 bases from J, with 18 bases between. Germline CDR1 is SQVTM and CDR2 is ANQGSEA. The CDR3 is 13 residues long. The CDR3 sequence is CSWVIGPGETQYF. The CDR3 bases are TGCAGCTGGGTGATTGGCCCGGGGGAGACCCAGTACTTC.

The chain couples TRBV10-3 to TRBJ2-3; D unresolved. CDR1 ENHRY and CDR2 SYGVKD come from the germline V gene. V lost 2 bases to trimming and J lost 6 bases, with 6 bases between them. The CDR3 spans 12 residues. This CDR3 reads CAISEPRDTQYF. As DNA, the CDR3 is TGTGCCATCAGTGAGCCCAGGGATACGCAGTATTTT.

The chain combines TRBV6-2 or TRBV6-3 with TRBJ1-5; D is undetermined. Between the trimmed V and J ends, which lost 5 bases and 8 bases, there was a span of 10 bases. CDR1 is MNHEY, CDR2 SVGEGT, per germline. This CDR3 has 12 residues. The CDR3 bases are TGTGCCAGCAGTGACCCTCGGAAGCCCCAGCATTTT. Translating gives CASSDPRKPQHF.

The rearrangement joins TRBV4-3 to TRBJ1-5; D remains ambiguous. Trimming cost V 1 base and J 0 bases, with 7 bases left between them. The germline gives CDR1 LGHNA, CDR2 YSLEER. The length of the CDR3 is 15 residues. In DNA form, the CDR3 reads TGCGCCAGCAGCCAAGTTCCTCATAGCAATCAGCCCCAGCATTTT. Translating gives CASSQVPHSNQPQHF.

This chain connects TRBV27 to TRBJ1-2; TRBD1 might be the D (5 bases). CDR1 and CDR2 from the germline V gene are MNHEY and SMNVEV (reference sequence). Trimming took 1 base from V and 8 from J, leaving 11 bases between them. The CDR3 is 13 residues long. Here the CDR3 reads CASSLFQEGGYTF. CDR3 coding DNA: TGTGCCAGCAGTTTATTTCAGGAGGGGGGCTACACCTTC.

This chain joins TRBV5-8 and TRBJ1-2; a possible D gene is TRBD1 (5 bases). Germline V gene lookup returns CDR1 SGHTS and CDR2 YDEGEE. V dropped 4 bases and J dropped 0 bases, with 10 bases sitting between them. The CDR3 has 14 amino acids. The CDR3 bases are TGTGCCAGCAGCCGGGACCGTGCTAACTATGGCTACACCTTC. Translated: CASSRDRANYGYTF.

The CDR3 protein is CATQPPGTGENTIYF. The CDR3, as DNA: TGTGCCACCCAACCCCCCGGGACAGGGGAAAACACCATATATTTT. V is TRBV7-2 and J is TRBJ1-3, with 10 positions matching TRBD1. Unmatched junction bases numbered 12, after V lost 10 bases and J lost 6 bases. Germline V gene data show CDR1 as SGHTA and CDR2 as FQGNSA. The CDR3 is 15 residues long.

The V call is TRBV7-7, the J call TRBJ2-5, with 10 positions matching TRBD1. The CDR3 is 13 residues long. The ends lost 3 bases at V and 10 bases at J; junction bases unmatched: 5. Germline CDR1 reads SSHAT; CDR2 reads FNYEAQ (reference sequence). CDR3 in amino acids: CASSFGTGAVQYF. CDR3 nucleotide sequence: TGTGCCAGCAGCTTCGGGACAGGGGCTGTCCAGTACTTC.

The chain carries TRBV6-6 and TRBJ1-5; the D gene is possibly TRBD1 (5 bases). This CDR3 is 15 amino acids long. V was pared by 0 bases and J by 2 bases, with 8 bases between. Germline lookup yields CDR1 MNHNY and CDR2 SVGAGI (reference sequence). The DNA for the CDR3 is TGTGCCAGCAGTTACTCCCAGGGTGGCAATCAGCCCCAGCATTTT. Translated: CASSYSQGGNQPQHF.

The CDR3 here is CASSLDLSYEQYF. CDR3 DNA sequence: TGTGCCAGCAGCTTGGATCTCTCCTACGAGCAGTACTTC. The V call is TRBV5-4, the J call TRBJ2-7; D unclear. The germline CDR1 and CDR2 sequences are SGHNT and YYREEE (reference sequence). The CDR3 runs 13 residues. The ends were cut back, 0 bases at V and 0 bases at J, with 4 bases in the middle.

The chain combines TRBV9 with TRBJ2-5; D unresolved. Germline V gene lookup returns CDR1 SGDLS and CDR2 YYNGEE. The germline V and J ends were trimmed by 7 bases and 5 bases, with 3 bases remaining between them. The CDR3 consists of 9 residues. For the CDR3, the DNA is TGTGCCAGCTATGAGACCCAGTACTTC. Encoded protein: CASYETQYF.

V and J are TRBV6-5 and TRBJ1-1, with D maybe TRBD1 (5 bases). The V gene's germline CDR1 is MNHEY and CDR2 SVGAGI. Trimming shortened V by 9 bases and J by 3 bases, and 17 bases separated the two germline ends. The CDR3 loop spans 14 amino acids. CDR3 region: CASRYSWGDTEAFF. CDR3 nucleotide sequence: TGTGCCAGTCGGTACAGCTGGGGGGACACTGAAGCTTTCTTT.

This chain joins TRBV6-1 and TRBJ2-1; 10 bases line up with TRBD2. The V segment lost 4 bases and the J segment 0 bases; nucleotides outside the gene matches: 9. CDR1 is MNHNS, CDR2 SASEGT, per germline. This CDR3 contains 18 residues. Here the CDR3 DNA reads TGTGCCAGCAGTGGGTCTAGCGGGAGTTATAGCTCCTACAATGAGCAGTTCTTC. Translation gives CASSGSSGSYSSYNEQFF.